The 9 T cell receptor beta chains below come from one sample, sequenced in a study of OX40 agonist ivuxolimab in advanced cancers. Only in-frame clones appear in the TCRdb table, and some are missing; sequencing was by immunoSEQ multiplex PCR. The sample yields approximately 50,000 clones, around 94% seen once. The sequencing here drew on CD4+ or CD8+ T cells sorted from blood, taken in a trial of the OX40 agonist ivuxolimab. These receptors all come from an adult with an advanced solid tumor such as melanoma, head and neck, liver or kidney cancer.

The rearrangement links TRBV30 to TRBJ2-2, with D perhaps matching TRBD1 or TRBD2 (5 bases each). This CDR3 has 15 amino acids. Germline V gene lookup returns CDR1 GTSNPN and CDR2 SVGIG (reference sequence). Deletions cut 2 bases from V and 0 bases from J, with 10 bases between. This chain's CDR3 is CAWSPGTSNTGELFF. In DNA form, the CDR3 reads TGTGCCTGGAGTCCCGGGACCTCGAACACCGGGGAGCTGTTTTTT. Full variable domain (missing parts from reference TRBV30 and TRBJ2-2): SQTIHQWPATLVQPVGSPLSLECTVEGTSNPNLYWYRQAAGRGLQLLFYSVGIGQISSEVPQNLSASRPQDRQFILSSKKLLLSDSGFYLCAWSPGTSNTGELFFGEGSRLTVL.

The chain links TRBV27 to TRBJ2-5; TRBD1 aligns across 7 bases. The junction had 11 bases not matched to a gene; V was cut back by 8 bases and J by 5 bases. The CDR3 length is 14 residues. Per the germline V gene, CDR1 is MNHEY and CDR2 is SMNVEV (reference sequence). CDR3 amino acids: CASRGRGFRETQYF. The CDR3 nucleotides read TGTGCCAGCCGGGGCAGGGGGTTCCGGGAGACCCAGTACTTC.

The chain has TRBV5-4 and TRBJ1-4; a possible D gene is TRBD1 (6 bases). V dropped 2 bases and J dropped 10 bases, with 18 bases sitting between them. CDR1 is SGHNT and CDR2 is YYREEE in the germline V gene (reference sequence). This CDR3 has 15 residues. CDR3 residues: CASSLGPQGPPKLFF. Here the CDR3 DNA reads TGTGCCAGCAGCTTAGGCCCACAGGGCCCTCCAAAACTGTTTTTT. Full variable domain (rest looked up from reference TRBV5-4 and TRBJ1-4): ETGVTQSPTHLIKTRGQQVTLRCSSQSGHNTVSWYQQALGQGPQFIFQYYREEENGRGNFPPRFSGLQFPNYSSELNVNALELDDSALYLCASSLGPQGPPKLFFGSGTQLSVL.

This sequence joins TRBV7-8 and TRBJ2-7, with 7 bases identical to TRBD1. The ends lost 4 bases at V and 4 bases at J; junction bases unmatched: 4. The CDR3 runs 13 residues. Germline assignment: CDR1 SGHVS and CDR2 FQNEAQ. The CDR3 DNA reads TGTGCCAGCAGCTGGGCCAGGGGGTACGAGCAGTACTTC. Residues: CASSWARGYEQYF.

The table lists this clone with a count of one. The chain uses TRBV11-2 and TRBJ2-7; D gene ambiguous. The CDR3 is made up of 15 amino acids. V lost 3 bases and J lost 6, with 18 bases in between. CDR1 and CDR2 (germline): SGHAT, FQNNGV. CDR3 sequence reads: CASSLPTAIQSEQYF. DNA of the CDR3: TGTGCCAGCAGCTTGCCTACGGCTATACAGAGCGAGCAGTACTTC.

The V and J genes are TRBV6-6 and TRBJ2-2; D is ambiguous. The CDR3 is 15 amino acids. Germline assignment: CDR1 MNHNY and CDR2 SVGAGI (reference sequence). With 0 bases removed from V and 4 bases from J, the gap between germline ends came to 9 bases. CDR3 protein: CASSYSRASTGELFF. The CDR3 DNA reads as TGTGCCAGCAGTTACTCGAGAGCTAGCACCGGGGAGCTGTTTTTT.

By sample share, this clone is hyperexpanded (1% or more). This sequence joins TRBV19 and TRBJ1-1; 7 nucleotides align to TRBD1. V lost 7 bases, J lost 3 bases, and 8 bases stayed unmatched. Germline lookup yields CDR1 LNHDA and CDR2 SQIVND (reference sequence). The CDR3 length is 14 residues. This CDR3 reads CASTDRDSYTEAFF. DNA of the CDR3: TGTGCCAGTACCGACAGGGACAGCTACACTGAAGCTTTCTTT.

The chain combines TRBV10-2 with TRBJ2-5, with no clear D. V was trimmed by 4 bases and J by 2 bases, leaving 8 bases between them. Looked up from germline, CDR1 is WSHSY and CDR2 is SAAADI. This CDR3 comprises 13 residues. CDR3 sequence reads: CASSVVGQETQYF. CDR3 nucleotides: TGCGCCAGCAGTGTAGTAGGTCAAGAGACCCAGTACTTC.

The rearrangement joins TRBV19 to TRBJ2-6; 8 bases agree with TRBD1. After removal of 5 bases from V and 4 bases from J, the junction contained 16 bases not matched to a gene. The CDR3 totals 19 residues. Germline V lookup: CDR1 LNHDA, CDR2 SQIVND (reference sequence). CDR3 coding DNA: TGTGCCAGTAGTTCCCGGACAGGGCTCCCGTCGACCGGGGCCAACGTCCTGACTTTC. Protein sequence: CASSSRTGLPSTGANVLTF.